The 13 T cell receptor beta chains below all came from one sample that was sequenced in a study of blood T cell repertoires in COVID-19. Using immunoSEQ multiplex PCR, the repertoire was profiled, and TCRdb retains in-frame clones only, with some absent. The data contain 95,000 to 100,000 clones, over 80% of them singletons. The sequenced material came from peripheral blood. All receptors come from a man in his fifties with active COVID-19.

The chain employs TRBV7-7 and TRBJ2-5; tentatively, D is TRBD2 (6 bases). This CDR3 is 15 amino acids long. The V gene lost 1 base and the J gene lost 5 bases, with 14 bases spanning the gap. CDR1 SSHAT and CDR2 FNYEAQ come from the germline V gene (reference sequence). DNA for the CDR3: TGTGCCAGCAGCTTAGGTACTAGCCTAGGGGAGACCCAGTACTTC. Translated, it gives CASSLGTSLGETQYF.

J is TRBJ2-1 and V is TRBV2; TRBD2 agrees at 11 bases. Germline trimming cut 2 bases from V and 8 bases from J; bases unmatched to any gene: 5. The CDR3 contains 15 residues. Germline-derived CDR1 and CDR2 are SNHLY and FYNNEI. CDR3 bases: TGTGCCAGCAGTGAAAGTAGCGGGAGGGTCGATGAGCAGTTCTTC. This translates into CASSESSGRVDEQFF. Variable domain in full (rest from reference TRBV2 and TRBJ2-1): EPEVTQTPSHQVTQMGQEVILRCVPISNHLYFYWYRQILGQKVEFLVSFYNNEISEKSEIFDDQFSVERPDGSNFTLKIRSTKLEDSAMYFCASSESSGRVDEQFFGPGTRLTVL.

The table lists this clone with a few counts. The chain uses TRBV5-1 and TRBJ1-3, with a possible D match to TRBD1 (6 bases). The germline V gene encodes CDR1 SGHRS and CDR2 YFSETQ. This CDR3 is 14 amino acids long. V was clipped by 2 bases and J by 4 bases, with 10 bases between them. The CDR3 nucleotides read TGCGCCAGCAGCTTAACAGGGTTAGGAAACACCATATATTTT. As protein: CASSLTGLGNTIYF. Complete variable domain (other parts from reference TRBV5-1 and TRBJ1-3): KAGVTQTPRYLIKTRGQQVTLSCSPISGHRSVSWYQQTPGQGLQFLFEYFSETQRNKGNFPGRFSGRQFSNSRSEMNVSTLELGDSALYLCASSLTGLGNTIYFGEGSWLTVV.

V gene TRBV7-9 combines with J gene TRBJ2-5, with D maybe TRBD2 (5 bases). V was clipped by 3 bases and J by 4 bases, with 15 bases between them. The CDR3 consists of 15 residues. Germline CDR1 reads SEHNR; CDR2 reads FQNEAQ (reference sequence). CDR3 DNA: TGTGCCAGCAGCTTGAACAGATTAGCGATAGAGACCCAGTACTTC. Encoded protein: CASSLNRLAIETQYF.

V usage is TRBV9 and J usage is TRBJ1-1, with D unclear. V dropped 0 bases and J dropped 0 bases, with 9 bases sitting between them. In germline, CDR1 is SGDLS, CDR2 YYNGEE. The CDR3 runs to 15 residues. CDR3 sequence (DNA): TGTGCCAGCAGCGTAGACGAACCTATGAACACTGAAGCTTTCTTT. Its protein product is CASSVDEPMNTEAFF.

The chain is built from TRBV5-4 and TRBJ1-1; the D gene is possibly TRBD1 (6 bases). V lost 4 bases and J 1 base, leaving 17 bases between the germline ends. This CDR3 comprises 16 residues. Per germline, CDR1 SGHNT and CDR2 YYREEE (reference sequence). The CDR3 nucleotides are TGTGCCAGCAGCGACCAGGCCACAGGGTGGAACACTGAAGCTTTCTTT. Protein sequence: CASSDQATGWNTEAFF.

The chain carries TRBV2 and TRBJ2-1; 11 bases match TRBD2. The germline V gene has CDR1 SNHLY and CDR2 FYNNEI. This CDR3 is built from 15 residues. The V and J ends lost 7 bases and 4 bases, in that order; junction bases with no gene match: 6. The CDR3 is CASNSGTSGYNEQFF. CDR3 DNA sequence: TGTGCCAGCAATAGTGGGACTAGCGGTTACAATGAGCAGTTCTTC. Drawing the rest from reference TRBV2 and TRBJ2-1, the complete variable domain is EPEVTQTPSHQVTQMGQEVILRCVPISNHLYFYWYRQILGQKVEFLVSFYNNEISEKSEIFDDQFSVERPDGSNFTLKIRSTKLEDSAMYFCASNSGTSGYNEQFFGPGTRLTVL.

This chain's CDR3 is CASSFRDSSYNEQFF. The DNA of the CDR3 is TGTGCCAGCAGCTTCCGAGATTCCTCCTACAATGAGCAGTTCTTC. V usage is TRBV7-2 and J usage is TRBJ2-1; D is undetermined. The ends were cut back, 3 bases at V and 0 bases at J, with 9 bases in the middle. Germline values: CDR1 SGHTA, CDR2 FQGNSA. The length of the CDR3 is 15 residues.

The rearrangement uses TRBV28 and TRBJ1-2; perhaps TRBD1 as D (6 bases). Trimming removed 6 bases at V and 8 bases at J, with 16 bases between. CDR3 length equals 13 residues. The germline V gene encodes CDR1 MDHEN and CDR2 SYDVKM. The CDR3 DNA reads as TGTGCCAGCAGACCCGGGACAAGGCCAGGCTACACCTTC. Amino acids: CASRPGTRPGYTF.

This rearrangement joins TRBV11-2 to TRBJ2-7; TRBD2 might be the D (5 bases). Trimming pared 5 bases from V and 7 bases from J, leaving 18 bases between. Per the germline V gene, CDR1 is SGHAT and CDR2 is FQNNGV. The CDR3 is made up of 14 amino acids. CDR3 coding DNA: TGTGCCAGCAGCAATACCGGGAACCCCAGGGAGCAGTACTTC. It specifies CASSNTGNPREQYF.

This clone was seen only once. The V call is TRBV9, the J call TRBJ1-5, with unresolved D. Germline lookup yields CDR1 SGDLS and CDR2 YYNGEE. The CDR3 is 15 residues long. V was pared by 2 bases and J by 5 bases, with 14 bases between. The CDR3: CASSVSVSEDQPQHF. CDR3 bases: TGTGCCAGCAGCGTGTCGGTCAGCGAGGATCAGCCCCAGCATTTT.

This chain uses TRBV11-2 with TRBJ2-3; D is undetermined. The CDR3 has 15 residues. V was trimmed by 4 bases and J by 4 bases, leaving 15 bases between them. Germline-derived CDR1 and CDR2 are SGHAT and FQNNGV. As DNA, the CDR3 is TGTGCCAGCAGCTCCACGAATTCGGGTTCAGATACGCAGTATTTT. It specifies CASSSTNSGSDTQYF.

The J gene is TRBJ2-3, the V gene TRBV19, with 7 bases identical to TRBD2. Germline CDR1 reads LNHDA; CDR2 reads SQIVND (reference sequence). V lost 6 bases and J lost 1; bases outside the gene matches: 19. This CDR3 contains 19 residues. This CDR3 is CASSNGLRGRAGGTDTQYF. DNA of the CDR3: TGTGCCAGTAGCAACGGGCTTCGGGGGAGGGCCGGCGGCACAGATACGCAGTATTTT. The complete variable domain, with remaining parts taken from reference TRBV19 and TRBJ2-3, reads DGGITQSPKYLFRKEGQNVTLSCEQNLNHDAMYWYRQDPGQGLRLIYYSQIVNDFQKGDIAEGYSVSREKKESFPLTVTSAQKNPTAFYLCASSNGLRGRAGGTDTQYFGPGTRLTVL.